This TCR beta chain was profiled in a study of blood T cells in healthy people across ages. Regarding the study as a whole: Any changes in expanded clonotypes were possibly confounded, as donor CMV status remained unknown.

V lost 3 bases and J lost 0; bases outside the gene matches: 6. The CDR3 sequence is 19 residues long. Next came a second PCR, run for roughly 6 to 11 cycles, which used a sample-barcoded 5' primer along with a J-beta primer mix. Samples each returned at least 3 million CDR3-containing paired-end reads. TCRdb itself ran the 5' RACE reads through MiXCR, one entry per CDR3 protein. In the table there are some 1.5 million distinct CDR3 sequences, about 30% of which are singletons. Russia was home to the donors, healthy Caucasian individuals aged 6 to 90. Each sample had at least 6 million PBMCs isolated. As regards this clonotype: What it binds is not known.

The receptor was isolated from a woman aged 25 to 39 in good health. Material for sequencing was blood. The chain recombines TRBV12-3 or TRBV12-4 with TRBJ2-1, with TRBD2 identical over 15 bases. The CDR3 DNA is TGTGCCAGCAGTTTGGGACTAGCGGGGGGCTCGAGCTCCTACAATGAGCAGTTCTTC. It specifies CASSLGLAGGSSSYNEQFF.